This T cell receptor (beta chain) was profiled in a study of T cell responses to AZD1222 COVID-19 vaccine. The junction had 6 bases not matched to a gene; V was cut back by 0 bases and J by 0 bases. CDR1 and CDR2 from the germline V gene are MGHRA and YSYEKL. The CDR3 sequence is 18 residues long. Broader study findings: Nearly half of unique spike-specific TCRs reportedly avoided B.1.351 and B.1.1.7 mutated regions. In all cases, repertoires were sampled only after the peak T cell response. CD4 TCRs linked to vaccination spanned spike, dominating at 160-218 and 743-854. Increases in Spike-specific TCR breadth and depth were seen after two AZD1222 doses.

A note on this clone: Its antigen is not identified.

This table comes from immunoSEQ multiplex PCR, and its TCRdb copy is limited to in-frame clones, with some not included. The data hold 95,000 to 100,000 clones, with about nine tenths observed a single time. The sequences come from peripheral blood, collected on day 0 of AZD1222 vaccination. The chain recombines TRBV4-1 with TRBJ1-1, with TRBD1 matching 11 bases. This clonotype was sampled from an adult in good health. As DNA, the CDR3 is TGCGCCAGCAGCCAAGATGGGACAGGGGGAGAGATGAACACTGAAGCTTTCTTT. Encoded protein: CASSQDGTGGEMNTEAFF.